Listed below are T cell receptor beta chains from one sample, sequenced in a study of CD8 T cells in Susac syndrome. TCRdb re-called the immunoSEQ multiplex PCR reads through MiXCR, storing one row per CDR3 protein. The table records some 110,000 distinct CDR3 sequences, 85% to 95% of them present only once. The sample was CD8+ T cells from PBMCs. The receptors shown here come from a human donor with multiple sclerosis. The CDR3 runs from the conserved cysteine through the conserved F or W. Each record gives: D gene, J gene, clone size, V gene, CDR3 DNA, CDR3 protein. The D gene is left open where the match is weak. Size values are once, few and many counts, or a class for expanded clones, and some rows have none.

D: .
J: TRBJ1-2
size: .
V: TRBV20-1
DNA: TGCAGTGCTCGTTGGGCGGGGGGGACGGGCGGCTACACCTTC
CDR3: CSARWAGGTGGYTF

D: TRBD1
J: TRBJ2-7
size: .
V: TRBV28
DNA: TGTGCCAGCAGTGACCGGGACAGGGGATACGAGCAGTACTTC
CDR3: CASSDRDRGYEQYF

D: .
J: TRBJ1-2
size: .
V: TRBV2
DNA: TGTGCCAGCAGGAGATTACCGTTTAGGACGGACTATGGCTACACCTTC
CDR3: CASRRLPFRTDYGYTF

D: .
J: TRBJ2-7
size: .
V: TRBV6-6
DNA: TGTGCCAGCAGTTACCGGGACGCCTACGAGCAGTACTTC
CDR3: CASSYRDAYEQYF

D: .
J: TRBJ2-2
size: .
V: TRBV9
DNA: TGTGCCAGCAGCGCGGGACCCCCAAACACCGGGGAGCTGTTTTTT
CDR3: CASSAGPPNTGELFF

D: .
J: TRBJ2-1
size: .
V: TRBV3-1
DNA: TGTGCCAGCAGCCCGTGGGGTGGCAGGAATCATGAGCAGTTCTTC
CDR3: CASSPWGGRNHEQFF

D: .
J: TRBJ2-5
size: .
V: TRBV29-1
DNA: TGCAGCGCGATAGGGGAGACCCAGTACTTC
CDR3: CSAIGETQYF

D: .
J: TRBJ2-5
size: .
V: TRBV6-2/TRBV6-3
DNA: TGTGCCAGCGGGGGGCAGGGGTGGAGGAAGGAGACCCAGTACTTC
CDR3: CASGGQGWRKETQYF

D: TRBD1
J: TRBJ1-6
size: few
V: TRBV6-2/TRBV6-3
DNA: TGTGCCAGCATCTCCGACAGGGTCTATAATTCACCCCTCCATTTT
CDR3: CASISDRVYNSPLHF

D: .
J: TRBJ2-2
size: .
V: TRBV10-3
DNA: TGTGCCATCAGTGATCCCGGCACCGGGGAGCTGTTTTTT
CDR3: CAISDPGTGELFF

D: TRBD2
J: TRBJ2-3
size: .
V: TRBV29-1
DNA: TGCAGCGTTGATAGCGGGGGGGCTATATCCACAGATACGCAGTATTTT
CDR3: CSVDSGGAISTDTQYF

D: .
J: TRBJ2-7
size: .
V: TRBV11-2
DNA: TGTGCCAGCCCAGGAAGGGACGGGCCCTACGAGCAGTACTTC
CDR3: CASPGRDGPYEQYF

D: .
J: TRBJ1-1
size: .
V: TRBV18
DNA: TGTGCCAGCTCCCCTTCGGGTAAGAACACTGAAGCTTTCTTT
CDR3: CASSPSGKNTEAFF

D: .
J: TRBJ2-7
size: .
V: TRBV13
DNA: TGTGCCAGCAGCTTAGATCCCTCCTACGAGCAGTACTTC
CDR3: CASSLDPSYEQYF

D: TRBD1
J: TRBJ2-7
size: .
V: TRBV6-4
DNA: TGTGCCAGCATTAAACCGGGACAGGACTACGAGCAGTACTTC
CDR3: CASIKPGQDYEQYF

D: .
J: TRBJ2-1
size: .
V: TRBV2
DNA: TGTGCCAGCTCTAAAGGAGCCGCCGCCTACAATGAGCAGTTCTTC
CDR3: CASSKGAAAYNEQFF